This passage covers 3 T cell receptor beta chains from one sample sequenced in a study of OX40 agonist ivuxolimab in advanced cancers. The protocol used for the library was the immunoSEQ multiplex PCR assay. This is the immuneACCESS table as TCRdb keeps it, with only in-frame sequences that have V and J called. A part of the clones is gone; compared with another copy, unresolved V genes explain less than half, and the rest is unexplained. In this sample the table shows approximately 43,000 clones, around nine tenths of which occur a single time. About a third of the sample comes from the top ten. This material consisted of CD4+ or CD8+ T cells sorted from blood, taken in a trial of the OX40 agonist ivuxolimab. These TCRs come from an adult with an advanced solid tumor such as melanoma, head and neck, liver or kidney cancer.

The chain is built from TRBV5-1 and TRBJ2-1; the D gene is possibly TRBD1 (6 bases). V lost 3 bases, J lost 6 bases, and 13 bases lay in between. Germline lookup yields CDR1 SGHRS and CDR2 YFSETQ. The CDR3 is 14 amino acids. CDR3 in DNA: TGCGCCAGCAGCTCACAGGGTGAGGGCAATGAGCAGTTCTTC. Protein sequence: CASSSQGEGNEQFF.

This clone has just a few counts. The chain uses TRBV19 and TRBJ2-5, with TRBD2 matching 10 bases. The CDR3 is 15 amino acids. Germline loops: CDR1 LNHDA, CDR2 SQIVND (reference sequence). J lost 9 bases, V lost 5 bases, and 12 bases had no gene match. The CDR3 reads CASSPVTSGSKAQYF. CDR3 coding DNA: TGTGCCAGTAGTCCCGTGACTAGCGGGTCCAAGGCCCAGTACTTC. Full variable domain (remainder filled in from reference TRBV19 and TRBJ2-5): DGGITQSPKYLFRKEGQNVTLSCEQNLNHDAMYWYRQDPGQGLRLIYYSQIVNDFQKGDIAEGYSVSREKKESFPLTVTSAQKNPTAFYLCASSPVTSGSKAQYFGPGTRLLVL.

The chain has TRBV5-4 and TRBJ2-7, with D possibly being TRBD1 or TRBD2 (5 bases each). Germline V gene lookup returns CDR1 SGHNT and CDR2 YYREEE (reference sequence). Trimming removed 0 bases from V and 2 bases from J, with 12 bases in between. The CDR3 runs to 15 residues. In DNA form, the CDR3 reads TGTGCCAGCAGCTTGGCCTTTGGGGGTACCTACGAGCAGTACTTC. Translation: CASSLAFGGTYEQYF.